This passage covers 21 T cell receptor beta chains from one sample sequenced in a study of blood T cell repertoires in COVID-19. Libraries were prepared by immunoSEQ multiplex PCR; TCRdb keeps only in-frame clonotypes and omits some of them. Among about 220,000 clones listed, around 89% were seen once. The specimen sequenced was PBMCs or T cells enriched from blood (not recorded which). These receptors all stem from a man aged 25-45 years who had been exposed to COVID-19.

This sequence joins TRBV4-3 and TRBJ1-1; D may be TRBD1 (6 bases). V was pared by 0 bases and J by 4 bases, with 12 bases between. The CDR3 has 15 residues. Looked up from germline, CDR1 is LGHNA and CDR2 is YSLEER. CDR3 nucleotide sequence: TGCGCCAGCAGCCAAGACTTTTCCAGGGGCACTGAAGCTTTCTTT. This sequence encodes CASSQDFSRGTEAFF.

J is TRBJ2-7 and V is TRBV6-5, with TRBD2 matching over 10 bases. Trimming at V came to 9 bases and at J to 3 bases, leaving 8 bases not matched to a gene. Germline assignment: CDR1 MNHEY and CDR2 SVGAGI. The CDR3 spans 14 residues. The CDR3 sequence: CASRSLAGDYEQYF. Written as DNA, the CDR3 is TGTGCCAGTAGAAGTCTAGCGGGGGACTACGAGCAGTACTTC.

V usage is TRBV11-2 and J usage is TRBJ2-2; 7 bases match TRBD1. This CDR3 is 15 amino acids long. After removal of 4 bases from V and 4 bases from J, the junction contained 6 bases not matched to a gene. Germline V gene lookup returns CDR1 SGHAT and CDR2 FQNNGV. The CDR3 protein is CASSYMTGSTGELFF. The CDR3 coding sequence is TGTGCCAGCAGCTATATGACAGGGTCCACCGGGGAGCTGTTTTTT.

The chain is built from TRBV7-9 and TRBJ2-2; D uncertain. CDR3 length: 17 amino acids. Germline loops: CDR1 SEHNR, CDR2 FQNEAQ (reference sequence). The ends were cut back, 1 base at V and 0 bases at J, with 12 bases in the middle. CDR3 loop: CASSLESSLANTGELFF. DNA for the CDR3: TGTGCCAGCAGCTTAGAGAGTTCCCTTGCGAACACCGGGGAGCTGTTTTTT.

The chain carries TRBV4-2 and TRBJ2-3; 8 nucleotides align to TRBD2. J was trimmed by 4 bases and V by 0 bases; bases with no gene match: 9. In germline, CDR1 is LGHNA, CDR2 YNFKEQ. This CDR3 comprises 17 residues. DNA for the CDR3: TGTGCCAGCAGCCAAGATGTGAGCGGGGGAGGTTCAGATACGCAGTATTTT. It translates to CASSQDVSGGGSDTQYF.

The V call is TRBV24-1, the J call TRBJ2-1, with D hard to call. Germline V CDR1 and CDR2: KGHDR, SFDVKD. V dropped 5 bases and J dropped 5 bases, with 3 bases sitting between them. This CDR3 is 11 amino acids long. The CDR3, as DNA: TGTGCCACCAGTGCCAACAATGAGCAGTTCTTC. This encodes CATSANNEQFF.

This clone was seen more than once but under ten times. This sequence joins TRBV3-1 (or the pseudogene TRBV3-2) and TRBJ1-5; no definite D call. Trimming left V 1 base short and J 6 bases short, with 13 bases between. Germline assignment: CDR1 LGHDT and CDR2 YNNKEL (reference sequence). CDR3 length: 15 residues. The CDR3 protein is CASSQASSRGQPQHF. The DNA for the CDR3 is TGTGCCAGCAGCCAAGCGTCTTCGCGGGGTCAGCCCCAGCATTTT.

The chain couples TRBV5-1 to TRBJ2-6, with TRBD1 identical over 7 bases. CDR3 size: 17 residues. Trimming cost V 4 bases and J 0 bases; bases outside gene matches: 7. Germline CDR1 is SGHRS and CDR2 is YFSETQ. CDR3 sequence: CASSLGQYFSGANVLTF. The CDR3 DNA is TGCGCCAGCAGCCTGGGACAGTACTTCTCTGGGGCCAACGTCCTGACTTTC.

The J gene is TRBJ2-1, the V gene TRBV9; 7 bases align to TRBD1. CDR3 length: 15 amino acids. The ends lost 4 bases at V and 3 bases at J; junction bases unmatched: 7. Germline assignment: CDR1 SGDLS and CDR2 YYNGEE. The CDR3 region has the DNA TGTGCCAGCAGCTCAGAAGGGACAGACTACAATGAGCAGTTCTTC. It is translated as CASSSEGTDYNEQFF.

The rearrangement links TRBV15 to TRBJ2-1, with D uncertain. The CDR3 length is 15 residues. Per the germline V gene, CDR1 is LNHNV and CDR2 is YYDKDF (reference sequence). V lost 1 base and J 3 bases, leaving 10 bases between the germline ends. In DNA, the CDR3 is TGTGCCACCAGCAGAGGAAAGCTCGACTACAATGAGCAGTTCTTC. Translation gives CATSRGKLDYNEQFF.

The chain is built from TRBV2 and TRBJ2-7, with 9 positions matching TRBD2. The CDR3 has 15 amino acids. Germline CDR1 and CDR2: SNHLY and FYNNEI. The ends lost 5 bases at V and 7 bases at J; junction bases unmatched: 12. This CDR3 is CASSRLSSGATEQYF. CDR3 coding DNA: TGTGCCAGCAGTAGGTTATCTAGCGGGGCTACGGAGCAGTACTTC.

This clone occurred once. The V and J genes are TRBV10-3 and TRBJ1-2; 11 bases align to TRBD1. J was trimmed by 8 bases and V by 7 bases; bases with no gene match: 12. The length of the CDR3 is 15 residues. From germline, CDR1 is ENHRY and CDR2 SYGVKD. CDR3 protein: CAITRDRGADGGYTF. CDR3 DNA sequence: TGTGCCATCACCAGGGACAGGGGGGCAGATGGGGGCTACACCTTC.

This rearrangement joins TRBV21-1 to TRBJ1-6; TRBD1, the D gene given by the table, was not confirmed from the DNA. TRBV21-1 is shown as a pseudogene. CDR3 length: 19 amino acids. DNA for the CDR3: TGTGCCAGCACCCCAAAGAGTGGGGCCAGAGAAGGGTATAATTCACCCCTCCACTTT. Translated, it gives CASTPKSGAREGYNSPLHF.

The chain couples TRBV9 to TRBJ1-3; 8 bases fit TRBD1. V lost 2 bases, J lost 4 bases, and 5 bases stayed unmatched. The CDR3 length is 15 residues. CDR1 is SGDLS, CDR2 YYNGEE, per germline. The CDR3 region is CASSVAGGAGNTIYF. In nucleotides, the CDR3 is TGTGCCAGCAGCGTTGCAGGGGGCGCGGGAAACACCATATATTTT.

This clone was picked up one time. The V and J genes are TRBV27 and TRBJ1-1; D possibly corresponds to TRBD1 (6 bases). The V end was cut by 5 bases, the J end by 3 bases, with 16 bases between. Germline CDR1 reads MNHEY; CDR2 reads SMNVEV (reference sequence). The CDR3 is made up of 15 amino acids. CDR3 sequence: CASSITGTTYTEAFF. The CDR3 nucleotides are TGTGCCAGCAGTATCACCGGGACAACGTACACTGAAGCTTTCTTT.

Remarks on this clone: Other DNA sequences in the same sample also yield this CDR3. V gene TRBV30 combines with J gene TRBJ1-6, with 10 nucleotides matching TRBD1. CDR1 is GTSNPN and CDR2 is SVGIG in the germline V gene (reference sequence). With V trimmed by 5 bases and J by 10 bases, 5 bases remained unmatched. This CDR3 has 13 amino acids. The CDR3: CAWAGQGGSPLHF. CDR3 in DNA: TGTGCCTGGGCTGGACAGGGGGGATCACCCCTCCACTTT.

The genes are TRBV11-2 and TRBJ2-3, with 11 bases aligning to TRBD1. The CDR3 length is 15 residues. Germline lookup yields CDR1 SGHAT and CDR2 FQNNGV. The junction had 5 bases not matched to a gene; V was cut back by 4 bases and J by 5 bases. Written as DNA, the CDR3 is TGTGCCAGCAGCTCCGGACAGGGGGCTGTAGATACGCAGTATTTT. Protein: CASSSGQGAVDTQYF.

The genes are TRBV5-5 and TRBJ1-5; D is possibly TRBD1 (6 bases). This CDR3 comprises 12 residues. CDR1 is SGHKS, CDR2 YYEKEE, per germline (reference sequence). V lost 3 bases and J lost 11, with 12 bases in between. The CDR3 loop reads CASSSGGGSQHF. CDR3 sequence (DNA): TGTGCCAGCAGCTCGGGAGGGGGGTCCCAGCATTTT.

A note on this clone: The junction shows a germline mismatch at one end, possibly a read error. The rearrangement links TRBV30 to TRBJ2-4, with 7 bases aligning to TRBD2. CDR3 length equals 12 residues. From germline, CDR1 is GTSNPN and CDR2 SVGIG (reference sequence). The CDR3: CAWRPMGGISFF. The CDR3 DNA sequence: TGTGCCTGGAGACCTATGGGAGGGATCTCCTTTTTC. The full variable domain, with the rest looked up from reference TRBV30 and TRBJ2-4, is SQTIHQWPATLVQPVGSPLSLECTVEGTSNPNLYWYRQAAGRGLQLLFYSVGIGQISSEVPQNLSASRPQDRQFILSSKKLLLSDSGFYLCAWRPMGGISFFGAGTRLSVL.

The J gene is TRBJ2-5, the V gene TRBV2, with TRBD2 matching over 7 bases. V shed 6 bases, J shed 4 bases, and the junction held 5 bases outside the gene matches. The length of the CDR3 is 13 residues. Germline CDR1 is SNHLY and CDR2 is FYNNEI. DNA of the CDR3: TGTGCCAGCAGGAGACTAGCTCGAGAGACCCAGTACTTC. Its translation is CASRRLARETQYF.

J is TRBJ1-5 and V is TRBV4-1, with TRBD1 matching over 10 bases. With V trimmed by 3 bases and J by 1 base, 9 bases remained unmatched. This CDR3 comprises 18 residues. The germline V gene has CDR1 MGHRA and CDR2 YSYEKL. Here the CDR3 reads CASSQGTGALSSNQPQHF. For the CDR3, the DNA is TGCGCCAGCAGCCAGGGGACAGGGGCCCTATCCAGCAATCAGCCCCAGCATTTT.